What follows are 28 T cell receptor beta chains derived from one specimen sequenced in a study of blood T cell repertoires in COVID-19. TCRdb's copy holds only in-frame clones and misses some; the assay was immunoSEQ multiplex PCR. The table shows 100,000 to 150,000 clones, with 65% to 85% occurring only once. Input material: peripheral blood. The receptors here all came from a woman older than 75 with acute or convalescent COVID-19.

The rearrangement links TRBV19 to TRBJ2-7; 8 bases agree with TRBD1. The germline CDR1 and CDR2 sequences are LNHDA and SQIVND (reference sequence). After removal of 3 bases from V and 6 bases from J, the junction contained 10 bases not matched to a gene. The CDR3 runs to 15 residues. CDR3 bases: TGTGCCAGTAGTATCATCTGGACAGGGAGGTCCGAGCAGTACTTC. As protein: CASSIIWTGRSEQYF.

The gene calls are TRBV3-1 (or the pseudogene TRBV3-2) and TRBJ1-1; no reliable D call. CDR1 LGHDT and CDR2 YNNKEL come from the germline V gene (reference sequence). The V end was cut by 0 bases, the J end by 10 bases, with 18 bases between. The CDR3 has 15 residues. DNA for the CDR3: TGTGCCAGCAGCCAAGAGCAGGAAGGCCCGAGACGAGCTTTCTTT. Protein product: CASSQEQEGPRRAFF.

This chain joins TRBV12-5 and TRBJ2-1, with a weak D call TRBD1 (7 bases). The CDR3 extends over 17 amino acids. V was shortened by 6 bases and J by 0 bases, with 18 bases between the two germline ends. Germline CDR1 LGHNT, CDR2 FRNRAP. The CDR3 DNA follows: TGTGCTAGTGGATCCCGCCTGCGGGACAGCTCCTACAATGAGCAGTTCTTC. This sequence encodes CASGSRLRDSSYNEQFF.

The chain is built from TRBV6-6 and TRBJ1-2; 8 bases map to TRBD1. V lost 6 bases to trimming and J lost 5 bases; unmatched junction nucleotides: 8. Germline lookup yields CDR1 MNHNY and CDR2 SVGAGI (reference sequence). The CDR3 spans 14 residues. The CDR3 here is CASSSQGATYGYTF. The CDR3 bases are TGTGCCAGCAGCTCCCAGGGGGCAACGTATGGCTACACCTTC.

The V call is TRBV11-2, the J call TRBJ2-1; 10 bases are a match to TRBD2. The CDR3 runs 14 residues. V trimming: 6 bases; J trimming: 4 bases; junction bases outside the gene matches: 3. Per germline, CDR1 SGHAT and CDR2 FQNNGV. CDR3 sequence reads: CASSLAGEYNEQFF. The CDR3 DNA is TGTGCCAGCAGTCTAGCGGGGGAGTACAATGAGCAGTTCTTC.

The DNA of the CDR3 is TGTGACAACCCCGGGCAGGGATTATCAGAGACCCAGTACTTC. Amino acid sequence: CDNPGQGLSETQYF. V and J are TRBV5-6 and TRBJ2-5, with D tentatively TRBD1 (5 bases). CDR1 is SGHDT and CDR2 is YYEEEE in the germline V gene. The CDR3 spans 14 residues.

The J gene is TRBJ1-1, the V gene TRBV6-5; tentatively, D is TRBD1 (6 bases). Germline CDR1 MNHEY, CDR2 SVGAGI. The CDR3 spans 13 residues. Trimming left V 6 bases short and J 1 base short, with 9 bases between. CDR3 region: CASRQQGNTEAFF. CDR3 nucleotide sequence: TGTGCCAGCAGACAACAGGGGAACACTGAAGCTTTCTTT.

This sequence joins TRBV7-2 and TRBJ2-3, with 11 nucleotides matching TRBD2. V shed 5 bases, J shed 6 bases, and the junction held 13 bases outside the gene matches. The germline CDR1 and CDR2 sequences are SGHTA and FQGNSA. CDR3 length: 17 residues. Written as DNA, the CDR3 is TGTGCCAGCAGCCAAACGACTAGCGGGACCCTCCGGGATACGCAGTATTTT. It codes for CASSQTTSGTLRDTQYF. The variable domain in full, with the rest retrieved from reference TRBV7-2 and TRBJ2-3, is GAGVSQSPSNKVTEKGKDVELRCDPISGHTALYWYRQSLGQGLEFLIYFQGNSAPDKSGLPSDRFSAERTGGSVSTLTIQRTQQEDSAVYLCASSQTTSGTLRDTQYFGPGTRLTVL.

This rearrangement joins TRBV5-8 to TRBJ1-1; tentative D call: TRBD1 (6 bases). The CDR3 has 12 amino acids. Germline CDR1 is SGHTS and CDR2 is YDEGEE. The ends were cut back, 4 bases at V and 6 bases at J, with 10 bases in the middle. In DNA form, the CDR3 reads TGTGCCAGCAGCCCAGGGACACCTGAAGCTTTCTTT. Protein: CASSPGTPEAFF.

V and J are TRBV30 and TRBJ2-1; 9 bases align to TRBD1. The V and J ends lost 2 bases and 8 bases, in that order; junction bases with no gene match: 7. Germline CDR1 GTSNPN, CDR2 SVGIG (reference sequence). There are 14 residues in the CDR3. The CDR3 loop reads CAWSQDRGFDEQFF. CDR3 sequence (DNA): TGTGCCTGGAGTCAGGACAGGGGTTTCGATGAGCAGTTCTTC. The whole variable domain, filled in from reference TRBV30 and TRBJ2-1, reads SQTIHQWPATLVQPVGSPLSLECTVEGTSNPNLYWYRQAAGRGLQLLFYSVGIGQISSEVPQNLSASRPQDRQFILSSKKLLLSDSGFYLCAWSQDRGFDEQFFGPGTRLTVL.

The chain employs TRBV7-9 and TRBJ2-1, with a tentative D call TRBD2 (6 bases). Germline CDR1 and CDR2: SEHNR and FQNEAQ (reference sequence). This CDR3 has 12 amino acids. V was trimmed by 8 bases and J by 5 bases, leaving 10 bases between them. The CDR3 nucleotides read TGTGCCAGCCGGCGGGGAAACAATGAGCAGTTCTTC. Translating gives CASRRGNNEQFF. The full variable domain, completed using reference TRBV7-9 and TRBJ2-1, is DTGVSQNPRHKITKRGQNVTFRCDPISEHNRLYWYRQTLGQGPEFLTYFQNEAQLEKSRLLSDRFSAERPKGSFSTLEIQRTEQGDSAMYLCASRRGNNEQFFGPGTRLTVL.

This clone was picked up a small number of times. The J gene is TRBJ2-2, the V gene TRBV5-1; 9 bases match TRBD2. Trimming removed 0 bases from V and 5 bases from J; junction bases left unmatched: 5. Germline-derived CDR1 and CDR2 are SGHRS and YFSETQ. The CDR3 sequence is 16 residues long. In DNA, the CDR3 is TGCGCCAGCAGCTTGGGTCCGCTAGCGGGAACCGGGGAGCTGTTTTTT. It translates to CASSLGPLAGTGELFF.

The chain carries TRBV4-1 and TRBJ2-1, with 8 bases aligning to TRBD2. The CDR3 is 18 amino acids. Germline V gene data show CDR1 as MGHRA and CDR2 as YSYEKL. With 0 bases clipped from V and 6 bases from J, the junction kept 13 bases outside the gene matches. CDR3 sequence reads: CASSQDRGRAGEGNEQFF. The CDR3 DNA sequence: TGCGCCAGCAGCCAAGATAGGGGCCGAGCGGGAGAGGGCAATGAGCAGTTCTTC.

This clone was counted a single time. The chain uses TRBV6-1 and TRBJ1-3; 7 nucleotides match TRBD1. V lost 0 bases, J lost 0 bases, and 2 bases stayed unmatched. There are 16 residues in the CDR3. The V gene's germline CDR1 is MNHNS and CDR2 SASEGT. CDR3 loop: CASSEARTGSGNTIYF. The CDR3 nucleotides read TGTGCCAGCAGTGAAGCGAGGACAGGCTCTGGAAACACCATATATTTT.

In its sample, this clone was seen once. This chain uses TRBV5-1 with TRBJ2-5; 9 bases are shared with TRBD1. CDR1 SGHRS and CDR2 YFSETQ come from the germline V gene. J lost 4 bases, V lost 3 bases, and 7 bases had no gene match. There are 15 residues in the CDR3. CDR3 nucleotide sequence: TGCGCCAGCAGCTGGACAGGGGTCGAAGGAGAGACCCAGTACTTC. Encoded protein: CASSWTGVEGETQYF.

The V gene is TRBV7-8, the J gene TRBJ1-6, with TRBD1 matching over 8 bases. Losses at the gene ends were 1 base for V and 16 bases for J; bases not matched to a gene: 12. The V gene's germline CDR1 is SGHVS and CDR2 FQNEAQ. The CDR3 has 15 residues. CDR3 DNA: TGTGCCAGCAGCTTAGGTCCGACAGGGGCGCGATCTCTCCACTTT. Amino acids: CASSLGPTGARSLHF.

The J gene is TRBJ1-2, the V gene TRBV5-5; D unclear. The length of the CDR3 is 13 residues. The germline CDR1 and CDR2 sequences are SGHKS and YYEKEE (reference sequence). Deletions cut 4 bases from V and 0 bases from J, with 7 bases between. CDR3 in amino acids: CASSPSANYGYTF. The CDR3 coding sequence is TGTGCCAGCAGCCCCTCGGCTAACTATGGCTACACCTTC.

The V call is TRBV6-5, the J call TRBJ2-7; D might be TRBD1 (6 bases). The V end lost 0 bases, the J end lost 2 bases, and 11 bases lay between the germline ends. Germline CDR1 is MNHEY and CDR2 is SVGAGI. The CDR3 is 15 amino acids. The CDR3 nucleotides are TGTGCCAGCAGTTACTCCGCACAGGGACCCTACGAGCAGTACTTC. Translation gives CASSYSAQGPYEQYF.

In DNA form, the CDR3 reads TGTGCCAGCAGTTTAGGCGGAAGTGAAAAACTGTTTTTT. Translating it yields CASSLGGSEKLFF. The V call is TRBV27, the J call TRBJ1-4; D uncertain. This CDR3 spans 13 amino acids. Trimming removed 2 bases at V and 7 bases at J, with 8 bases between. Germline V gene data show CDR1 as MNHEY and CDR2 as SMNVEV (reference sequence).

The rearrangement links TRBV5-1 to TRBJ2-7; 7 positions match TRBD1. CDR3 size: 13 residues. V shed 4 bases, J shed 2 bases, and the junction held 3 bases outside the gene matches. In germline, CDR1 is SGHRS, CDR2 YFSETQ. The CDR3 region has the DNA TGCGCCAGCAGCAAGGGACAGACCTACGAGCAGTACTTC. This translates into CASSKGQTYEQYF.

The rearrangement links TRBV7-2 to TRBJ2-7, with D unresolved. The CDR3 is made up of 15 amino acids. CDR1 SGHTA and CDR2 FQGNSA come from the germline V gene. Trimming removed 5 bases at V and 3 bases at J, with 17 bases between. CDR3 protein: CASSPPSVRGYEQYF. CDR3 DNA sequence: TGTGCCAGCAGCCCACCGTCTGTCCGCGGCTACGAGCAGTACTTC.

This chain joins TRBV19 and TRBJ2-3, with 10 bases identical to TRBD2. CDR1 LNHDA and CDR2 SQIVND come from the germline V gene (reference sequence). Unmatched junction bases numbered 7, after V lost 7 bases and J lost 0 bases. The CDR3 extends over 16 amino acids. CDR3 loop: CASTQRGGPSTDTQYF. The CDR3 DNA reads TGTGCCAGTACGCAGCGGGGGGGGCCCAGCACAGATACGCAGTATTTT.

DNA for the CDR3: TGTGCCAGCCGAGGACAGGTCAATCAGCCCCAGCATTTT. Translating it yields CASRGQVNQPQHF. This chain uses TRBV2 with TRBJ1-5; 7 positions match TRBD1. Germline CDR1 and CDR2: SNHLY and FYNNEI. V lost 8 bases to trimming and J lost 3 bases; unmatched junction nucleotides: 4. The CDR3 runs 13 residues.

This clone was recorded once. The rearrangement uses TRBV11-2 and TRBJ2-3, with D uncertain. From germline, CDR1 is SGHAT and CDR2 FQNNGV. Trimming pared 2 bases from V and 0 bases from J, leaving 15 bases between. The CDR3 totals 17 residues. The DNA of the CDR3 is TGTGCCAGCAGCTTAAACCCAACTGAGTATAGCACAGATACGCAGTATTTT. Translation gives CASSLNPTEYSTDTQYF.

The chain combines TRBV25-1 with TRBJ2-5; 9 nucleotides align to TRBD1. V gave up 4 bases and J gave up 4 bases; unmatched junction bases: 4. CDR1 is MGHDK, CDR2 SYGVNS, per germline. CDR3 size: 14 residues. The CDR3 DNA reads TGTGCCAGCAGTGGGGACAGGGAACCAGAGACCCAGTACTTC. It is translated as CASSGDREPETQYF.

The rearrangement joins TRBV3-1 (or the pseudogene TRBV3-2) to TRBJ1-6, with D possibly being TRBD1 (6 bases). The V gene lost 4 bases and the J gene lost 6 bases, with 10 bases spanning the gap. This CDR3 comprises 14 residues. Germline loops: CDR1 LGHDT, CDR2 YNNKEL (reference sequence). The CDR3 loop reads CASSLGQVNSPLHF. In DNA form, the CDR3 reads TGTGCCAGCAGCCTGGGACAAGTTAATTCACCCCTCCACTTT.

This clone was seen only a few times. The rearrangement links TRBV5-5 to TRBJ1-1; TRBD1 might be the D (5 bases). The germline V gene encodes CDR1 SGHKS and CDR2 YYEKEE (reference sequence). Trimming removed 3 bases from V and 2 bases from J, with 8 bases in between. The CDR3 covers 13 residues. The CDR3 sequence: CASSWGDNTEAFF. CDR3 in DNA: TGTGCCAGCAGCTGGGGGGATAACACTGAAGCTTTCTTT.

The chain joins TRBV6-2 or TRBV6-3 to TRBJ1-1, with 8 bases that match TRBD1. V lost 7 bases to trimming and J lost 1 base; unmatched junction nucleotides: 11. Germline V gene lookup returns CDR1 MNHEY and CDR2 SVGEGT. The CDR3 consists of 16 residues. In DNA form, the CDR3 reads TGTGCCAGCAACCCTTATGGACAGGGCGCGAACACTGAAGCTTTCTTT. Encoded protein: CASNPYGQGANTEAFF.